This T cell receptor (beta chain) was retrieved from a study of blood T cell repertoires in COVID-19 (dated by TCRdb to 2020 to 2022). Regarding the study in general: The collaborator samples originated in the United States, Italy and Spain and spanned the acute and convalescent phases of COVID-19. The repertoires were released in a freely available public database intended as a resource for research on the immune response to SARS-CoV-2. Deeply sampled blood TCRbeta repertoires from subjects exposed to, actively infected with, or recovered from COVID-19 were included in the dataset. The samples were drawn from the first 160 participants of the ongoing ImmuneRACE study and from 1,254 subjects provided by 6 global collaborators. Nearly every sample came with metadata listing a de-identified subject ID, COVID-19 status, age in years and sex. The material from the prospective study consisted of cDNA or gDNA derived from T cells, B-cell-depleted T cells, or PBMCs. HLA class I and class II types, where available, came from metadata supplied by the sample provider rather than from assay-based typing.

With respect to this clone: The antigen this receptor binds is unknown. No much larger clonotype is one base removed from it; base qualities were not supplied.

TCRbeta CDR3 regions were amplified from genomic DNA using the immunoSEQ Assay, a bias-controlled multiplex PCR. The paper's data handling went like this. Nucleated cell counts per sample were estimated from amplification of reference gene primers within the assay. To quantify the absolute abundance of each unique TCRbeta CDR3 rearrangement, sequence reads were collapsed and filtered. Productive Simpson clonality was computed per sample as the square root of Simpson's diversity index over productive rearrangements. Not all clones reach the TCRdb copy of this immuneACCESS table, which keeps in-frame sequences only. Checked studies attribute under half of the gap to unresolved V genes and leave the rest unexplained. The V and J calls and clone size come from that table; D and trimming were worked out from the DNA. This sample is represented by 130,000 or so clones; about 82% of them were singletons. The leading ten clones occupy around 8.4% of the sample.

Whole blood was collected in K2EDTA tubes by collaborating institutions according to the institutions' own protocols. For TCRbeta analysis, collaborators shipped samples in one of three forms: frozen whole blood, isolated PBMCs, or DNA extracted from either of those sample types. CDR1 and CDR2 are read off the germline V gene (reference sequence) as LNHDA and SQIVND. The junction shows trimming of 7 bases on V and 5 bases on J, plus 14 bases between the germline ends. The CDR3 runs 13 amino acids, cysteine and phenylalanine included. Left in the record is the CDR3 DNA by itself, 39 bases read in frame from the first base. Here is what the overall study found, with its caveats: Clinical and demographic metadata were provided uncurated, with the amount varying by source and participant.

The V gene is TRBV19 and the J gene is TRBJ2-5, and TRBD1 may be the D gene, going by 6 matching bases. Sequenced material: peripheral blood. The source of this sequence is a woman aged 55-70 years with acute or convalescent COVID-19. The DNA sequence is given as TGTGCCAGTACCTTTGCCACAGGGGAGACCCAGTACTTC. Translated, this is CASTFATGETQYF.